The clone carrying this T cell receptor beta chain was seen only a few times. Antigen unknown. The length of the CDR3 is 15 residues. Trimming at V came to 1 base and at J to 6 bases, leaving 4 bases not matched to a gene. The germline gives CDR1 SGHRS, CDR2 YFSETQ. Arm-PCR with iRepertoire HTBI primers amplified the CDR3 regions for these TCR beta libraries. TCRdb fed the multiplex PCR reads into MiXCR, producing one record per CDR3 protein. The sample lists more than 300,000 distinct CDR3 sequences, around 20% occurring once. This specimen comes from a study of regulatory T cells in long-lasting Graves disease. Study details: The term persistent Graves' disease signified upward of 5 years on antithyroid drugs with positive TSH receptor antibodies.

Time point meaning: persistent/refractory GD, antithyroid drugs over 5 years with positive TRAb. The TCR library was made from RNA that had been extracted from PBMCs in TRIzol. The source of the patients was an endocrinology department in Xi'an, China. Study-level findings and limits: Patients with persistent Graves' had lower TCR diversity than newly diagnosed patients. Persistent disease preferred TRBV28, TRBJ1-2 and TRBJ2-5.

J is TRBJ2-1 and V is TRBV5-1; 10 nucleotides line up with TRBD2. The sample was peripheral blood mononuclear cells (PBMCs), taken when the disease was refractory, from a patient treated with antithyroid drugs. The source of this sequence is a female donor with Graves disease. CDR3 nucleotides: TGCGCCAGCAGCTTGTCACTAGCGGGATCCAATGAGCAGTTCTTC. Translation: CASSLSLAGSNEQFF.